This T cell receptor (beta chain) was identified during a study of blood T cell repertoires in COVID-19. Overall study: Some COVID-19 samples were acute and others convalescent; all came from the United States, Italy and Spain. PBMCs, B-cell-depleted T cells, or T cells were the source of the cDNA or gDNA that made up the material.

Sequencing used immunoSEQ multiplex PCR; TCRdb keeps in-frame clones, though not all of them. The sample has roughly 340,000 clones, around 91% seen once; the top ten hold roughly 3%. The CDR3 totals 19 residues. V dropped 1 base and J dropped 1; count of bases not matched to a gene: 15. In germline, CDR1 is SEHNR, CDR2 FQNEAQ (reference sequence). The chain employs TRBV7-9 and TRBJ1-2; 7 nucleotides line up with TRBD1. The source material was peripheral blood. This receptor was taken from a woman under 30 who had recovered from COVID-19. The CDR3 sequence: CASSLGVKGVRDSNYGYTF. Written as DNA, the CDR3 is TGTGCCAGCAGCTTAGGGGTAAAAGGGGTCCGGGACAGTAACTATGGCTACACCTTC. The full variable domain, with the rest looked up from reference TRBV7-9 and TRBJ1-2, is DTGVSQNPRHKITKRGQNVTFRCDPISEHNRLYWYRQTLGQGPEFLTYFQNEAQLEKSRLLSDRFSAERPKGSFSTLEIQRTEQGDSAMYLCASSLGVKGVRDSNYGYTFGSGTRLTVV.